This T cell receptor beta chain was identified in a study of T cells after posttransplantation cyclophosphamide. Turning to this clone: Its specificity is not known.

Some clones are missing from TCRdb's copy, which holds only in-frame ones; the method was immunoSEQ multiplex PCR. The table has approximately 52,000 clones, about 86% seen once. Broader study findings: After PTCy, TRB diversity resembled that of CNI/methotrexate controls. Blood and skin or GI T cell repertoires showed limited TRB overlap.

V shed 5 bases and J shed 4 bases, with 8 bases lying between them. CDR3 length: 12 residues. Germline V gene sequence: CDR1 SEHNR, CDR2 FQNEAQ (reference sequence). Sequencing was done on a sample of PBMCs. This chain connects TRBV7-9 to TRBJ1-2, with D tentatively TRBD1 (5 bases). The sequence derives from a man aged 30 to 45 with a blood cancer, CMV-positive, and with a related stem cell donor. The CDR3 protein is CASSHDSYGYTF. The CDR3 DNA is TGTGCCAGCAGCCATGACAGCTATGGCTACACCTTC.